Each of the 30 T cell receptor beta chains below was sequenced from the same sample in a study of blood T cells in healthy people across ages. With a J-beta primer mix and a sample-barcoded 5' primer, a second PCR ran 7 to 11 cycles. TCRdb reprocessed the 5' RACE reads via MiXCR and lists one record per CDR3 protein. The profile shows roughly 1.4 million distinct CDR3 sequences, roughly 60% of them singletons. Input material: blood. These receptors were obtained from a man between 18 and 35 years old in good health.

This chain joins TRBV2 and TRBJ2-5; TRBD1 agrees at 7 bases. The CDR3 has 15 amino acids. V lost 4 bases to trimming and J lost 1 base; unmatched junction nucleotides: 6. Germline values: CDR1 SNHLY, CDR2 FYNNEI. The CDR3 coding sequence is TGTGCCAGCAGTGGAAGGGGACAGCGCCAAGAGACCCAGTACTTC. Its translation: CASSGRGQRQETQYF.

The chain recombines TRBV7-2 with TRBJ2-5, with 9 bases aligning to TRBD2. CDR1 is SGHTA, CDR2 FQGNSA, per germline. J lost 5 bases, V lost 1 base, and 2 bases had no gene match. The CDR3 is made up of 14 amino acids. The CDR3 nucleotides read TGTGCCAGCAGCTTAGTAGCGGGAGTGGAGACCCAGTACTTC. It translates to CASSLVAGVETQYF.

The CDR3 DNA follows: TGTGCCAGCAGCGACCCGGGACTAGCGGGAGGCTGGCAGTTCTTC. Its protein is CASSDPGLAGGWQFF. V and J are TRBV12-3 or TRBV12-4 and TRBJ2-1; the match to TRBD2 covers 15 bases. This CDR3 has 15 residues. With 6 bases clipped from V and 12 bases from J, the junction kept 9 bases outside the gene matches.

The chain combines TRBV10-3 with TRBJ1-2; 7 bases are a match to TRBD1. After removal of 10 bases from V and 7 bases from J, the junction contained 9 bases not matched to a gene. Germline V gives CDR1 ENHRY, CDR2 SYGVKD. This CDR3 region has 12 residues. The DNA of the CDR3 is TGTGCCACGGCCGAGACAGGGTCTGGCTACACCTTC. This translates into CATAETGSGYTF.

The gene calls are TRBV12-3 or TRBV12-4 and TRBJ2-1; possible D gene TRBD1, 6 bases. V was trimmed by 5 bases and J by 6 bases, leaving 14 bases between them. This CDR3 has 14 residues. CDR3 protein: CASSTGTSFNEQFF. The CDR3 DNA is TGTGCCAGCAGTACCGGGACAAGTTTCAATGAGCAGTTCTTC.

This clonotype came up a few times. V and J are TRBV11-2 and TRBJ2-4; D not certain. The end of the DNA aligns better with TRBJ2-7, so the J call may be wrong. The CDR3 is made up of 15 amino acids. Germline lookup yields CDR1 SGHAT and CDR2 FQNNGV. CDR3 sequence: CASSPFGTKGYEQYF. The DNA of the CDR3 is TGTGCCAGCAGCCCATTTGGTACGAAAGGATACGAGCAGTACTTC.

The chain has TRBV27 and TRBJ2-7; 7 nucleotides match TRBD2. V gave up 5 bases and J gave up 12 bases; unmatched junction bases: 13. CDR1 and CDR2 from the germline V gene are MNHEY and SMNVEV (reference sequence). This CDR3 contains 13 residues. In nucleotides, the CDR3 is TGTGCCAGCAGTCCTGCCTCGGGGGGTTTTGCGTACTTC. It translates to CASSPASGGFAYF.

V usage is TRBV2 and J usage is TRBJ2-7; TRBD1 agrees at 8 bases. Germline V CDR1 and CDR2: SNHLY, FYNNEI. The CDR3 extends over 12 amino acids. With 6 bases clipped from V and 5 bases from J, the junction kept 3 bases outside the gene matches. In DNA form, the CDR3 reads TGTGCCAGCAGCGTGACAGGGGACGAGCAGTACTTC. As protein: CASSVTGDEQYF.

The rearrangement uses TRBV12-3 or TRBV12-4 and TRBJ1-2, with a tentative D call TRBD1 (6 bases). This CDR3 contains 14 residues. V was shortened by 3 bases and J by 4 bases, with 12 bases between the two germline ends. CDR3 amino acids: CASSLGGHRYGYTF. The CDR3 DNA follows: TGTGCCAGCAGTTTGGGGGGGCACCGCTATGGCTACACCTTC.

The rearrangement joins TRBV12-3 or TRBV12-4 to TRBJ2-1; D unresolved. Trimming stripped 10 bases from V and 9 bases from J, with 13 bases between. This CDR3 has 11 residues. For the CDR3, the DNA is TGTGCCACCCGACTCCTTGTTGAGCAGTTCTTC. It specifies CATRLLVEQFF.

This chain joins TRBV28 and TRBJ2-3, with a weak D call TRBD1 (6 bases). This CDR3 contains 16 residues. Trimming pared 5 bases from V and 2 bases from J, leaving 17 bases between. The germline V gene encodes CDR1 MDHEN and CDR2 SYDVKM. The CDR3 DNA follows: TGTGCCAGCAGTGCCTCAACAGGGCCCCCCACAGATACGCAGTATTTT. The encoded protein is CASSASTGPPTDTQYF.

The CDR3 region is CASSLVEGRDYTF. CDR3 DNA sequence: TGTGCCAGCAGCTTAGTAGAGGGCAGGGACTACACCTTC. This chain joins TRBV7-6 and TRBJ1-2; D possibly corresponds to TRBD1 (5 bases). Looked up from germline, CDR1 is SGHVS and CDR2 is FNYEAQ. CDR3 size: 13 residues. Trimming cost V 1 base and J 10 bases, with 13 bases left between them. The whole variable domain, remainder taken from reference TRBV7-6 and TRBJ1-2, is GAGVSQSPRYKVTKRGQDVALRCDPISGHVSLYWYRQALGQGPEFLTYFNYEAQQDKSGLPNDRFSAERPEGSISTLTIQRTEQRDSAMYRCASSLVEGRDYTFGSGTRLTVV.

This chain uses TRBV2 with TRBJ2-4; D gene uncertain. V was cut by 2 bases and J by 1 base, with 9 bases left in between. Germline lookup yields CDR1 SNHLY and CDR2 FYNNEI. The CDR3 extends over 15 amino acids. The CDR3 loop reads CASSEPSFAKNIQYF. The CDR3, as DNA: TGTGCCAGCAGTGAACCAAGCTTTGCCAAAAACATTCAGTACTTC.

J is TRBJ2-3 and V is TRBV4-1, with no clear D. The CDR3 length is 15 residues. Germline values: CDR1 MGHRA, CDR2 YSYEKL. V lost 1 base and J lost 2, with 10 bases in between. This CDR3 reads CASSQAGRSTDTQYF. The DNA for the CDR3 is TGCGCCAGCAGCCAAGCGGGCAGGTCCACAGATACGCAGTATTTT.

V is TRBV7-2 and J is TRBJ2-3; D may be TRBD2 (7 bases). Germline CDR1 is SGHTA and CDR2 is FQGNSA. Trimming removed 4 bases at V and 0 bases at J, with 17 bases between. The CDR3 contains 17 residues. As DNA, the CDR3 is TGTGCCAGCAGCTCGAGGGGGGGGCCCCCTAGCACAGATACGCAGTATTTT. It codes for CASSSRGGPPSTDTQYF.

The V and J genes are TRBV11-2 and TRBJ2-1, with 9 nucleotides matching TRBD2. The germline gives CDR1 SGHAT, CDR2 FQNNGV. Trimming took 5 bases from V and 4 from J; bases not matched to a gene: 9. This CDR3 has 16 amino acids. The CDR3: CASSPTTSGIYNEQFF. DNA for the CDR3: TGTGCCAGCAGCCCGACGACTAGCGGAATTTACAATGAGCAGTTCTTC.

V usage is TRBV28 and J usage is TRBJ2-7; D may be TRBD1 or TRBD2 (5 bases each). Trimming took 5 bases from V and 2 from J, leaving 16 bases between them. The length of the CDR3 is 15 residues. The germline gives CDR1 MDHEN, CDR2 SYDVKM. CDR3 DNA sequence: TGTGCCAGCAGTCCACGGGGCCTAAGGGCCTACGAGCAGTACTTC. The encoded protein is CASSPRGLRAYEQYF.

This clonotype came up a few times. The chain recombines TRBV28 with TRBJ1-5; D is uncertain. The CDR3 loop spans 12 amino acids. The V gene's germline CDR1 is MDHEN and CDR2 SYDVKM. V dropped 2 bases and J dropped 7 bases, with 6 bases sitting between them. CDR3 in amino acids: CASSLRAQPQHF. The CDR3 DNA reads as TGTGCCAGCAGTTTAAGGGCCCAGCCCCAGCATTTT.

This chain uses TRBV28 with TRBJ2-7; D assignment may be TRBD1 or TRBD2 (5 bases each). The length of the CDR3 is 16 residues. Looked up from germline, CDR1 is MDHEN and CDR2 is SYDVKM. Trimming took 7 bases from V and 2 from J, leaving 21 bases between them. The CDR3 spells CASNFAPRDQTYEQYF. DNA of the CDR3: TGTGCCAGCAACTTCGCTCCCCGGGACCAAACCTACGAGCAGTACTTC.

The rearrangement uses TRBV27 and TRBJ2-1; 8 bases line up with TRBD2. V shed 7 bases, J shed 3 bases, and the junction held 8 bases outside the gene matches. Germline lookup yields CDR1 MNHEY and CDR2 SMNVEV (reference sequence). This CDR3 has 15 residues. CDR3 region: CASNSGLAFYNEQFF. The DNA for the CDR3 is TGTGCCAGCAATTCCGGACTAGCTTTCTACAATGAGCAGTTCTTC.

The CDR3 bases are TGCAGTGCTAGACGCAGGGGGGGATCTAAACTGTTTTTT. Its protein is CSARRRGGSKLFF. V is TRBV20-1 and J is TRBJ1-4; TRBD1 agrees at 7 bases. The CDR3 sequence is 13 residues long. Germline CDR1 DFQATT, CDR2 SNEGSKA (reference sequence). V dropped 2 bases and J dropped 11; count of bases not matched to a gene: 8.

The CDR3 sequence is CASALISSRLSGANVLTF. CDR3 nucleotide sequence: TGTGCCAGCGCCTTGATCAGCAGTCGCTTATCTGGGGCCAACGTCCTGACTTTC. This chain connects TRBV18 to TRBJ2-6; D gene ambiguous. The germline V and J ends were trimmed by 8 bases and 1 base, with 21 bases remaining between them. The CDR3 length is 18 residues. Germline CDR1 reads KGHSH; CDR2 reads LQKENI.

In this sample, this clonotype turned up a few times. The chain combines TRBV7-2 with TRBJ2-1; D is possibly TRBD2 (6 bases). This CDR3 has 14 residues. The V end was cut by 4 bases, the J end by 11 bases, with 18 bases between. CDR1 is SGHTA, CDR2 FQGNSA, per germline. The DNA of the CDR3 is TGTGCCAGCAGCTCCCGGGACTGGGGTGGGAAGCAGTTCTTC. Translated: CASSSRDWGGKQFF.

The chain combines TRBV29-1 with TRBJ2-3; 8 bases match TRBD2. In germline, CDR1 is SQVTM, CDR2 ANQGSEA. Germline trimming cut 6 bases from V and 4 bases from J; bases unmatched to any gene: 9. CDR3 size: 14 residues. CDR3 loop: CSVTRAGVADTQYF. The CDR3 coding sequence is TGCAGCGTGACTCGAGCGGGAGTAGCAGATACGCAGTATTTT.

The rearrangement links TRBV28 to TRBJ2-5; D might be TRBD1 (6 bases). The CDR3 runs to 14 residues. Germline loops: CDR1 MDHEN, CDR2 SYDVKM. Trimming shortened V by 8 bases and J by 5 bases, and 18 bases separated the two germline ends. DNA of the CDR3: TGTGCCAGCTGTCTGCGGGTCCAGGGGGAGACCCAGTACTTC. It translates to CASCLRVQGETQYF.

The V gene is TRBV7-9, the J gene TRBJ2-3; D gene uncertain. V lost 1 base to trimming and J lost 4 bases, with 9 bases between them. Germline V lookup: CDR1 SEHNR, CDR2 FQNEAQ (reference sequence). This CDR3 region has 14 residues. CDR3 amino acids: CASSLEPLPDTQYF. In nucleotides, the CDR3 is TGTGCCAGCAGCTTAGAACCCCTGCCAGATACGCAGTATTTT.

The chain joins TRBV4-1 to TRBJ2-3, with 9 bases lining up with TRBD1. V dropped 3 bases and J dropped 5; count of bases not matched to a gene: 3. The germline gives CDR1 MGHRA, CDR2 YSYEKL. This CDR3 contains 14 residues. The CDR3 coding sequence is TGCGCCAGCAGCCACCGGGACAGGGAAGATACGCAGTATTTT. Its translation: CASSHRDREDTQYF.

The rearrangement uses TRBV7-6 and TRBJ2-3; TRBD2 aligns across 9 bases. From germline, CDR1 is SGHVS and CDR2 FNYEAQ. The CDR3 totals 16 residues. After removal of 1 base from V and 0 bases from J, the junction contained 2 bases not matched to a gene. As DNA, the CDR3 is TGTGCCAGCAGCTTAGTAGCGGGAGTTAGCACAGATACGCAGTATTTT. Encoded protein: CASSLVAGVSTDTQYF.

V is TRBV2 and J is TRBJ2-7; the match to TRBD1 covers 9 bases. Germline CDR1 is SNHLY and CDR2 is FYNNEI. With V trimmed by 10 bases and J by 4 bases, 8 bases remained unmatched. This CDR3 has 13 residues. This chain's CDR3 is CATKGQGRYEQYF. The CDR3 nucleotides are TGTGCCACCAAGGGACAGGGCAGGTACGAGCAGTACTTC.

In nucleotides, the CDR3 is TGTGCCAGCAATTGGGGTTATGGCTACACCTTC. This gives the protein CASNWGYGYTF. The rearrangement uses TRBV2 and TRBJ1-2; D gene ambiguous. This CDR3 region has 11 residues. Germline assignment: CDR1 SNHLY and CDR2 FYNNEI. V was pared by 7 bases and J by 5 bases, with 8 bases between.